By frequency in the sample, the clone carrying this T cell receptor (beta chain) is large (0.1 to 1%). Trimming cost V 1 base and J 0 bases; bases outside gene matches: 10. This CDR3 is 20 amino acids long. The germline V gene has CDR1 MNHNS and CDR2 SASEGT. Using immunoSEQ multiplex PCR, the repertoire was profiled, and TCRdb retains in-frame clones only, with some absent. The repertoire includes about 2,200 clones, about a third of them detected once, and 7.5% to 10% sits in the top ten. The sample originates from a study of T cells in localized non-small cell lung cancer. The rearrangement joins TRBV6-1 to TRBJ2-2; 11 bases agree with TRBD1. Specimen: normal lung tissue next to the tumor, collected before any cancer treatment. This clonotype was sampled from a female donor of 60 years or more with stage I squamous cell lung carcinoma. The CDR3: CASSEVFSLGQGANTGELFF. CDR3 nucleotide sequence: TGTGCCAGCAGTGAAGTGTTCTCCCTGGGACAGGGGGCGAACACCGGGGAGCTGTTTTTT.